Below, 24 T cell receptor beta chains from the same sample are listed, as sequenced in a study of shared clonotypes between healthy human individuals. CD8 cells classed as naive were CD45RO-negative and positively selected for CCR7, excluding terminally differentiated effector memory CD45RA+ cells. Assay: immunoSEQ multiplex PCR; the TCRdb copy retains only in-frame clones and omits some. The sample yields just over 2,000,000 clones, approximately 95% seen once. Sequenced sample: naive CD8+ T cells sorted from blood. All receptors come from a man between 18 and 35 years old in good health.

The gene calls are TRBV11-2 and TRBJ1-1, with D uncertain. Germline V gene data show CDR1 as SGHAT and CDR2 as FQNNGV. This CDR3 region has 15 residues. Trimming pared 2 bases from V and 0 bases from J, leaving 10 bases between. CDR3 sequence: CASSLIPGVNTEAFF. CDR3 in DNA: TGTGCCAGCAGCTTAATACCAGGAGTGAACACTGAAGCTTTCTTT.

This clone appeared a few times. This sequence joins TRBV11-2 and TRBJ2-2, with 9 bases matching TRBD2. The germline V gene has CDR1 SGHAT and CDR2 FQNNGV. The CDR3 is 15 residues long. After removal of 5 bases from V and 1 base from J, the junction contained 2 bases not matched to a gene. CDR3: CASSIAGVNTGELFF. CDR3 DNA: TGTGCCAGCAGCATAGCGGGGGTGAACACCGGGGAGCTGTTTTTT.

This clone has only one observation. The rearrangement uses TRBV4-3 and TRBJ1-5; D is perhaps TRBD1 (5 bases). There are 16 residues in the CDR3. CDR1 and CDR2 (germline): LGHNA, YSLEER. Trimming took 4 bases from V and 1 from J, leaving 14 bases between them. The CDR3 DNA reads TGCGCCAGCAGCCGGGTCTGGGACGTGAGCAATCAGCCCCAGCATTTT. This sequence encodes CASSRVWDVSNQPQHF.

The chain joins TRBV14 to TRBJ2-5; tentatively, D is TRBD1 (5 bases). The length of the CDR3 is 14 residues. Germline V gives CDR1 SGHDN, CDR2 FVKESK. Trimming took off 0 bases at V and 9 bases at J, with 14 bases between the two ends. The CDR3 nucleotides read TGTGCCAGCAGCCAAGATTGGGCAGGGAAGGCCCAGTACTTC. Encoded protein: CASSQDWAGKAQYF.

The CDR3 DNA reads TGTGCCAGCTCACCGGGACAGGCAACTAATGAAAAACTGTTTTTT. This gives the protein CASSPGQATNEKLFF. V is TRBV18 and J is TRBJ1-4; 8 nucleotides line up with TRBD1. The length of the CDR3 is 15 residues. The ends lost 3 bases at V and 0 bases at J; junction bases unmatched: 0. Germline CDR1 reads KGHSH; CDR2 reads LQKENI.

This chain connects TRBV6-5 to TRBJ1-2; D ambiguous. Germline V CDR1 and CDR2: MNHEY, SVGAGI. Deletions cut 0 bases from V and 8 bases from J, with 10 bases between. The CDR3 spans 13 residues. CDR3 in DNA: TGTGCCAGCAGTTACTCTTCATTTCGGGGCTACACCTTC. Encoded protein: CASSYSSFRGYTF.

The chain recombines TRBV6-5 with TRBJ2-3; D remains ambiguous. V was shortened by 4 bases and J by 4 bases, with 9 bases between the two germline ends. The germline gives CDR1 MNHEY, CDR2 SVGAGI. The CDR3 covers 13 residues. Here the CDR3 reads CASSSLPPDTQYF. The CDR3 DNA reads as TGTGCCAGCAGTTCCCTCCCCCCAGATACGCAGTATTTT.

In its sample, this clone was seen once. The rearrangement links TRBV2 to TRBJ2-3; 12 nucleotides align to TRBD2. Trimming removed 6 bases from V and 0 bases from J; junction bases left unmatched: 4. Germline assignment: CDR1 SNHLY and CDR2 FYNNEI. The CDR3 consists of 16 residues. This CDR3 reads CASRTSGGLSTDTQYF. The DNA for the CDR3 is TGTGCCAGCAGGACTAGCGGGGGCCTAAGCACAGATACGCAGTATTTT.

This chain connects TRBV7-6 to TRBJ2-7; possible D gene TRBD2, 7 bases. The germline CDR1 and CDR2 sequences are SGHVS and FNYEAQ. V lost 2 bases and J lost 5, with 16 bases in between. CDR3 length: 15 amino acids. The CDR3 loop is CASSLKAGALHEQYF. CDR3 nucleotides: TGTGCCAGCAGCTTAAAGGCGGGGGCCCTTCACGAGCAGTACTTC.

CDR3 DNA sequence: TGCAGCGTTGATAGTCCAGCGGGGGGTAATGAGCAGTTCTTC. This codes for CSVDSPAGGNEQFF. The V and J genes are TRBV29-1 and TRBJ2-1; TRBD2 aligns across 9 bases. Germline CDR1 SQVTM, CDR2 ANQGSEA. The CDR3 runs 14 residues. V lost 3 bases and J lost 7; bases outside the gene matches: 7.

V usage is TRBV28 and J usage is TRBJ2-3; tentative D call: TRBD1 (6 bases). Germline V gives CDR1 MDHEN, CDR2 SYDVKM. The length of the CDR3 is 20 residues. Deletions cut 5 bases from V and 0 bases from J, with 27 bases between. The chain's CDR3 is CASSPTPPITGLSSTDTQYF. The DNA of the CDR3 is TGTGCCAGCAGTCCGACCCCTCCGATTACAGGGCTATCTAGCACAGATACGCAGTATTTT. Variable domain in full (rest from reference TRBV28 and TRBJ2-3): DVKVTQSSRYLVKRTGEKVFLECVQDMDHENMFWYRQDPGLGLRLIYFSYDVKMKEKGDIPEGYSVSREKKERFSLILESASTNQTSMYLCASSPTPPITGLSSTDTQYFGPGTRLTVL.

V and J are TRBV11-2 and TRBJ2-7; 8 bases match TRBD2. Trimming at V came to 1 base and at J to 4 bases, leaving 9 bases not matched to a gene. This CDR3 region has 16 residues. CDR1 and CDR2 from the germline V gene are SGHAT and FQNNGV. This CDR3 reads CASSLVLAGPYYEQYF. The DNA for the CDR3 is TGTGCCAGCAGCTTAGTGCTAGCGGGCCCTTATTACGAGCAGTACTTC.

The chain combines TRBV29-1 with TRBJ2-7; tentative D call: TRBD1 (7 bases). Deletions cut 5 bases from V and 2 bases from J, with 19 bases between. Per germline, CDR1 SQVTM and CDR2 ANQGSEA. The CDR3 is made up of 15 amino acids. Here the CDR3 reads CSVSHGGGQAYEQYF. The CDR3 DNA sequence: TGCAGCGTTTCCCATGGAGGGGGCCAGGCCTACGAGCAGTACTTC.

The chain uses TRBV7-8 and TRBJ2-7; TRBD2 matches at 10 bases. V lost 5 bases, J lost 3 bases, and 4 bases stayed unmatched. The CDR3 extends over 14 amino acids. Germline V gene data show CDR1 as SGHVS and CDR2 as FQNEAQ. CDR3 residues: CASSLLAGSYEQYF. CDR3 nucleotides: TGTGCCAGCAGCCTACTAGCGGGGAGCTACGAGCAGTACTTC.

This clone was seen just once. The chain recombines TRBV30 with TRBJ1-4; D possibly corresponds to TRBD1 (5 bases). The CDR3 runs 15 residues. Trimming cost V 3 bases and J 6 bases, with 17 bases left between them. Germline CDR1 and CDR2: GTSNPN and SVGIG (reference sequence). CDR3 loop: CAWSLGWGGDEKLFF. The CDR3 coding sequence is TGTGCCTGGAGCCTGGGCTGGGGCGGAGATGAAAAACTGTTTTTT.

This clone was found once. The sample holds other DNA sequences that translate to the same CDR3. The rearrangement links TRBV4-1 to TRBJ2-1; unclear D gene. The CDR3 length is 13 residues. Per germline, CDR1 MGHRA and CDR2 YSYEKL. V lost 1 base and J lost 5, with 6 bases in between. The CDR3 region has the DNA TGCGCCAGCAGCCAAGGACCCGACAATGAGCAGTTCTTC. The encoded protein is CASSQGPDNEQFF.

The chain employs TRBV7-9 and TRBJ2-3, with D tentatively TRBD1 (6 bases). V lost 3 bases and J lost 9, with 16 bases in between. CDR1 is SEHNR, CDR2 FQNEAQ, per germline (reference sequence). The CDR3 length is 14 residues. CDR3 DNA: TGTGCCAGCAGCTTCAGGGGCGCGGCAGGGACGCAGTATTTT. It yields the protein CASSFRGAAGTQYF.

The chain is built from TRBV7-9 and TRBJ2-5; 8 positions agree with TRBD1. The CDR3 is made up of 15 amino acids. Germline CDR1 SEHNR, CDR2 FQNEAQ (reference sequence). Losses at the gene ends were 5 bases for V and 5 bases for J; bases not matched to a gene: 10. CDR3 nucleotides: TGTGCCAGCAGCCCCCGGACAGGGAAGGGGGAGACCCAGTACTTC. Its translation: CASSPRTGKGETQYF.

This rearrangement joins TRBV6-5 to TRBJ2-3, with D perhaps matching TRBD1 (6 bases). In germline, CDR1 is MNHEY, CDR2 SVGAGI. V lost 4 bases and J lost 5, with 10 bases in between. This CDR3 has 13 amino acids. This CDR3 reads CASSFAGEDTQYF. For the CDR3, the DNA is TGTGCCAGCAGTTTCGCAGGGGAAGATACGCAGTATTTT.

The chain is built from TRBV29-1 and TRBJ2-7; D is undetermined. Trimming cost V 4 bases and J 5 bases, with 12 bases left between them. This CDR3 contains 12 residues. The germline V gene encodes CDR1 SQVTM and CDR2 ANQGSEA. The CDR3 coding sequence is TGCAGCGTTGGCCAGCTAGAGGACGAGCAGTACTTC. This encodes CSVGQLEDEQYF.

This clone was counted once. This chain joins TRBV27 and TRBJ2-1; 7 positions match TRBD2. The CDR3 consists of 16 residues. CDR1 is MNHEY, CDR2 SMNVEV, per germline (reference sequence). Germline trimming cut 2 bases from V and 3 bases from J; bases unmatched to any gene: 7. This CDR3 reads CASSLVLAAIYNEQFF. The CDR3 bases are TGTGCCAGCAGTTTAGTCCTAGCGGCGATCTACAATGAGCAGTTCTTC.

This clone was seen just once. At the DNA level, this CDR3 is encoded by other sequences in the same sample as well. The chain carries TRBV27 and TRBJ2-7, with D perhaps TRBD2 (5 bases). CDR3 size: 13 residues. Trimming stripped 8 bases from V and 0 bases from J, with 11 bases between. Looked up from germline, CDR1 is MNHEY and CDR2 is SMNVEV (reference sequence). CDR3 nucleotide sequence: TGTGCCAGCGGCCCGGGGTCCTCCTACGAGCAGTACTTC. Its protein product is CASGPGSSYEQYF.

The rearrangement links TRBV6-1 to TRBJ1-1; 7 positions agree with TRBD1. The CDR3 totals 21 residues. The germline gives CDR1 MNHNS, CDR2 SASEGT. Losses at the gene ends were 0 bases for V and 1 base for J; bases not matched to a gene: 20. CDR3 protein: CASSEAQASWGWTGANTEAFF. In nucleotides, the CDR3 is TGTGCCAGCAGTGAAGCTCAAGCCTCGTGGGGGTGGACAGGAGCGAACACTGAAGCTTTCTTT.

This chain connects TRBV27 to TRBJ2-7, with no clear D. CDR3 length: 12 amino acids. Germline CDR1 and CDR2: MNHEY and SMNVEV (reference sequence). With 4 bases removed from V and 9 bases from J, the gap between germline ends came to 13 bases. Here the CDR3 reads CASSSLQAVQYF. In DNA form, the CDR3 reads TGTGCCAGCAGTTCGCTGCAGGCAGTGCAGTACTTC.